Each of the 2 T cell receptor beta chains below was sequenced from the same sample in a study of technical replicates of blood from several donors. Clones were read by immunoSEQ multiplex PCR, and TCRdb kept only the in-frame ones, dropping some. The top ten hold 0.2% to 0.25% of the sample, which has just under 100,000 clones, about 96% seen once. The sample comprised T cells isolated from PBMCs. Receptors were obtained from a human donor in good health.

The chain joins TRBV6-6 to TRBJ1-6; TRBD1 aligns across 9 bases. This CDR3 contains 16 residues. CDR1 is MNHNY and CDR2 is SVGAGI in the germline V gene (reference sequence). The J segment lost 4 bases and the V segment lost 5 bases, leaving 6 bases of the junction unmatched. DNA for the CDR3: TGTGCCAGCAGTAAGACAGGGGGAGGGTATAATTCACCCCTCCACTTT. Translated, it gives CASSKTGGGYNSPLHF.

The rearrangement uses TRBV14 and TRBJ2-7; 8 positions agree with TRBD1. CDR1 and CDR2 (germline): SGHDN, FVKESK. V gave up 7 bases and J gave up 4 bases; unmatched junction bases: 9. The CDR3 length is 14 residues. In DNA, the CDR3 is TGTGCCAGCACCTCAGGGGACAGGCCTTACGAGCAGTACTTC. Translation gives CASTSGDRPYEQYF. The entire variable domain, with the rest obtained from reference TRBV14 and TRBJ2-7, is as follows: EAGVTQFPSHSVIEKGQTVTLRCDPISGHDNLYWYRRVMGKEIKFLLHFVKESKQDESGMPNNRFLAERTGGTYSTLKVQPAELEDSGVYFCASTSGDRPYEQYFGPGTRLTVT.